This T cell receptor (beta chain) is from a study of cytomegalovirus exposure and HLA in healthy donors. The study's findings and limits: TCR beta sequences reportedly predicted the HLA-A and HLA-B alleles of most subjects accurately. The study recorded 160 or so TCR beta chains that were cytomegalovirus-associated. Earlier analysis looked at TCR beta V segments, and most were productive about 90% or about 30% of the time.

The PCR employed 60 Vbeta primers together with 13 Jbeta primers. Produced via immunoSEQ multiplex PCR; TCRdb's table is partial and in-frame only. In the table there are approximately 120,000 clones, about 80% of which are singletons. This CDR3 region has 14 residues. With V trimmed by 8 bases and J by 2 bases, 6 bases remained unmatched. Germline loops: CDR1 MGHDK, CDR2 SYGVNS. With regard to this clone: Antigen specificity is unknown.

The sample comprised PBMCs. J is TRBJ2-5 and V is TRBV25-1, with 9 bases aligning to TRBD1. The TCR originated in a woman in her 40s in good health and CMV-seropositive. The CDR3 spells CASRGTGWQETQYF. CDR3 nucleotides: TGTGCCAGCCGGGGGACAGGGTGGCAAGAGACCCAGTACTTC.